This TCR beta chain was obtained from a study of shared clonotypes between healthy human individuals. Data came from immunoSEQ multiplex PCR; TCRdb stores just in-frame clones and leaves some out. The sample lists about 1 million clones, more than 65% occurring once. The CDR3 has 12 residues. Trimming removed 6 bases from V and 5 bases from J, with 8 bases in between. Germline V gene sequence: CDR1 SNHLY, CDR2 FYNNEI. On this clone: Its antigen is still unknown.

Study-level results: Among donors, the sharing of clonotypes was expected to be influenced by sequencing depth. A reduction in generation probabilities was seen for non-shared clonotypes relative to those shared by all four donors. Investigators collected only blood, and repertoires in tissues likely differ.

This sequence was found in a man between 18 and 29 years old in good health. The gene calls are TRBV2 and TRBJ1-5; the D is unclear. Sequencing used memory CD4+ T cells sorted from blood. Subset in this sample: CD45RA-negative fraction. CDR3 protein: CASSVDDQPQHF. The DNA of the CDR3 is TGTGCCAGCAGCGTGGACGATCAGCCCCAGCATTTT.